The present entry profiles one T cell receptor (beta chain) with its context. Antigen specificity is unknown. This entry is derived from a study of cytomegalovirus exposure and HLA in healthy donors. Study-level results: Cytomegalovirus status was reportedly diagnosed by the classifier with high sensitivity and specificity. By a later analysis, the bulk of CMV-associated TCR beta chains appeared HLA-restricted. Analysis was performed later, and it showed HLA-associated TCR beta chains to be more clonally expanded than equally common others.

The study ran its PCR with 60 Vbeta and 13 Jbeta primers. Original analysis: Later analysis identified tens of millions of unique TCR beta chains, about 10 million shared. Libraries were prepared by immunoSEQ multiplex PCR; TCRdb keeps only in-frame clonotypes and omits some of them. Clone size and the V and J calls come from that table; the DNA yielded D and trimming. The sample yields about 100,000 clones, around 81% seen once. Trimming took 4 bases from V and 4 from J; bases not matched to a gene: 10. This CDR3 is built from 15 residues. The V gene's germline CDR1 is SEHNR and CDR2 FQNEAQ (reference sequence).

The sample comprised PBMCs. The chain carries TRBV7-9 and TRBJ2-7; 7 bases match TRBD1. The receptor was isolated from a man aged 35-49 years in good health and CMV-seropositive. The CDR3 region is CASSSTGAPFYEQYF. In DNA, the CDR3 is TGTGCCAGCAGCTCCACAGGGGCCCCTTTTTACGAGCAGTACTTC.